This TCR beta chain came from a study of blood T cell repertoires in COVID-19. CDR1 is LNHNV, CDR2 YYDKDF, per germline (reference sequence). CDR3 length equals 15 residues. With 5 bases clipped from V and 5 bases from J, the junction kept 6 bases outside the gene matches. Some clones are missing from TCRdb's copy, which holds only in-frame ones; the method was immunoSEQ multiplex PCR. The sample consists of more than 100,000 clones, around four fifths of them appearing once. V is TRBV15 and J is TRBJ1-4, with 9 nucleotides matching TRBD1. Sequencing was done on a sample of peripheral blood. The clonotype originates from a man aged 55-75 years with active or convalescent COVID-19. Written as DNA, the CDR3 is TGTGCCACCAGCTCCGGACAGGGGAAGAATGAAAAACTGTTTTTT. Its protein product is CATSSGQGKNEKLFF. The whole variable domain, filled in from reference TRBV15 and TRBJ1-4, reads DAMVIQNPRYQVTQFGKPVTLSCSQTLNHNVMYWYQQKSSQAPKLLFHYYDKDFNNEADTPDNFQSRRPNTSFCFLDIRSPGLGDTAMYLCATSSGQGKNEKLFFGSGTQLSVL.